This TCR beta chain was sequenced during a study of identifying expanded T cells in peripheral blood. The CDR3 covers 15 residues. The V gene's germline CDR1 is SGHVS and CDR2 FQNEAQ. Trimming took off 5 bases at V and 6 bases at J, with 17 bases between the two ends. Libraries were prepared by immunoSEQ multiplex PCR; TCRdb keeps only in-frame clonotypes and omits some of them. Of about 110,000 clones detected, around 90% appear once; the ten largest clones hold around 8.2%. The sample consisted of blood. The receptor was isolated from a person aged 18 to 75 in good health. The rearrangement joins TRBV7-8 to TRBJ2-1; tentative D call: TRBD2 (6 bases). CDR3 sequence reads: CASSVRDSIFNEQFF. CDR3 nucleotides: TGTGCCAGCAGCGTCCGGGACTCGATCTTCAATGAGCAGTTCTTC.